These 23 T cell receptor beta chains share one sample of origin, sequenced in a study of T-cell reconstitution after alpha-beta-depleted transplantation in children. Unique molecular identifiers were used to barcode this TCRbeta library. TCRdb recomputed calls from the PCR reads with MiXCR, one row per CDR3 protein. Altogether about 420,000 distinct CDR3 sequences are present, roughly a tenth being singletons, with the ten largest covering 5% to 6.5%. Sequenced here: PBMCs from the stem cell graft donor, sampled from the stem cell graft. Every receptor here comes from a human donor who donated a stem cell graft to a child with acute myeloid leukemia.

In its sample, this clonotype was seen many times. The V call is TRBV5-5, the J call TRBJ1-1, with D possibly matching TRBD1 (5 bases). Trimming removed 0 bases at V and 4 bases at J, with 10 bases between. CDR3 size: 14 residues. The germline CDR1 and CDR2 sequences are SGHKS and YYEKEE (reference sequence). Here the CDR3 DNA reads TGTGCCAGCAGCTTGGGGTACAGGAGCACTGAAGCTTTCTTT. Residues: CASSLGYRSTEAFF.

This sequence joins TRBV2 and TRBJ2-6; 11 bases are shared with TRBD2. The length of the CDR3 is 18 residues. Germline V gene data show CDR1 as SNHLY and CDR2 as FYNNEI. J was trimmed by 0 bases and V by 1 base; bases with no gene match: 2. The CDR3 DNA reads as TGTGCCAGCAGTGAAGTAGCGGGAGGGATCTCTGGGGCCAACGTCCTGACTTTC. Translation gives CASSEVAGGISGANVLTF.

J is TRBJ2-6 and V is TRBV20-1; maybe TRBD1 (6 bases). CDR1 is DFQATT, CDR2 SNEGSKA, per germline (reference sequence). The V and J ends lost 8 bases and 0 bases respectively, with 17 bases between them. The length of the CDR3 is 16 residues. The CDR3 DNA is TGCAGTATAAACTCAGGGGAGACCTCTGGGGCCAACGTCCTGACTTTC. This translates into CSINSGETSGANVLTF.

V and J are TRBV7-9 and TRBJ2-1, with 11 bases that match TRBD2. Losses at the gene ends were 4 bases for V and 8 bases for J; bases not matched to a gene: 10. The germline CDR1 and CDR2 sequences are SEHNR and FQNEAQ (reference sequence). The CDR3 runs 16 residues. CDR3 region: CASSSVLAGGYDEQFF. As DNA, the CDR3 is TGTGCCAGCAGCTCTGTTTTAGCGGGAGGGTATGATGAGCAGTTCTTC.

The J gene is TRBJ2-1, the V gene TRBV9, with TRBD2 matching 14 bases. Germline values: CDR1 SGDLS, CDR2 YYNGEE. J gave up 7 bases and V 4 bases, and 10 bases lay outside the gene matches. CDR3 size: 17 residues. CDR3 protein: CASSPKPGLAGENEQFF. CDR3 DNA: TGTGCCAGCAGCCCCAAGCCGGGACTAGCGGGAGAAAATGAGCAGTTCTTC.

This clonotype showed up just a few times. V and J are TRBV20-1 and TRBJ2-7; 7 nucleotides line up with TRBD1. This CDR3 spans 17 amino acids. Germline V gives CDR1 DFQATT, CDR2 SNEGSKA (reference sequence). V lost 2 bases, J lost 5 bases, and 18 bases stayed unmatched. This CDR3 reads CSARSDRTGQSVDEQYF. DNA for the CDR3: TGCAGTGCTAGATCGGACAGGACGGGGCAATCAGTCGACGAGCAGTACTTC.

This clonotype was counted a few times. The CDR3 DNA reads TGTGCCAGCAGCTTGCAGGGTGGGATCTCCTACGAGCAGTACGTC. This codes for CASSLQGGISYEQYV. The chain joins TRBV5-5 to TRBJ2-7; D may be TRBD1 (5 bases). Trimming pared 1 base from V and 0 bases from J, leaving 11 bases between. The CDR3 consists of 15 residues. In germline, CDR1 is SGHKS, CDR2 YYEKEE (reference sequence).

The chain joins TRBV11-1 to TRBJ1-4; D gene ambiguous. The V end lost 3 bases, the J end lost 6 bases, and 11 bases lay between the germline ends. The germline V gene encodes CDR1 SGHAT and CDR2 FQDESV (reference sequence). CDR3 length: 14 amino acids. In DNA form, the CDR3 reads TGTGCCAGCAGCTTCTCACACGCAGATGAAAAACTGTTTTTT. This sequence encodes CASSFSHADEKLFF. Drawing the rest from reference TRBV11-1 and TRBJ1-4, the complete variable domain is EAEVAQSPRYKITEKSQAVAFWCDPISGHATLYWYRQILGQGPELLVQFQDESVVDDSQLPKDRFSAERLKGVDSTLKIQPAELGDSAMYLCASSFSHADEKLFFGSGTQLSVL.

The CDR3 DNA follows: TGTGCCAGCAGTTTAAGGGGGGAGTGGGACAATGAGCAGTTCTTC. It encodes CASSLRGEWDNEQFF. This sequence joins TRBV12-3 or TRBV12-4 and TRBJ2-1; D tentatively reads TRBD1 or TRBD2 (6 bases each). Between the trimmed V and J ends, which lost 2 bases and 5 bases, there was a span of 13 bases. The CDR3 is 15 residues long.

The V call is TRBV29-1, the J call TRBJ1-1, with 7 bases fitting TRBD1. The CDR3 loop spans 12 amino acids. In germline, CDR1 is SQVTM, CDR2 ANQGSEA. Losses at the gene ends were 7 bases for V and 2 bases for J; bases not matched to a gene: 4. The CDR3: CSGRQGNTEAFF. CDR3 in DNA: TGCAGCGGCAGACAGGGTAACACTGAAGCTTTCTTT.

This chain links TRBV18 with TRBJ1-5, with D hard to call. V lost 3 bases and J 1 base, leaving 13 bases between the germline ends. The V gene's germline CDR1 is KGHSH and CDR2 LQKENI. CDR3 length: 16 residues. The CDR3 region has the DNA TGTGCCAGCTCACCCGGAATGGGGTTGAGCAATCAGCCCCAGCATTTT. This encodes CASSPGMGLSNQPQHF.

The genes are TRBV3-1 and TRBJ2-1, with unresolved D. This CDR3 has 11 amino acids. In germline, CDR1 is LGHDT, CDR2 YNNKEL (reference sequence). Deletions cut 0 bases from V and 9 bases from J, with 3 bases between. The CDR3 DNA sequence: TGTGCCAGCAGCCAAGAGGGTGAGCAGTTCTTC. Translating it yields CASSQEGEQFF.

The rearrangement joins TRBV7-3 to TRBJ2-1; 10 bases are a match to TRBD2. The CDR3 is 15 amino acids. Per germline, CDR1 SGHTA and CDR2 FQGTGA. V lost 2 bases and J lost 9; bases outside the gene matches: 7. This CDR3 reads CASSLLSGGAAEQFF. CDR3 nucleotide sequence: TGTGCCAGCAGCTTACTCAGCGGGGGGGCGGCTGAGCAGTTCTTC.

J is TRBJ1-1 and V is TRBV7-9; 8 nucleotides match TRBD1. Losses at the gene ends were 1 base for V and 0 bases for J; bases not matched to a gene: 7. The CDR3 has 17 amino acids. Germline V CDR1 and CDR2: SEHNR, FQNEAQ (reference sequence). The CDR3 bases are TGTGCCAGCAGCTTAGGGGACAACAGGGGGTTGAACACTGAAGCTTTCTTT. Translated, it gives CASSLGDNRGLNTEAFF.

This clonotype was observed a handful of times. CDR3 protein: CASTRDFPSSPTNTGELFF. The CDR3 coding sequence is TGTGCCAGCACCCGGGACTTTCCCTCCTCCCCAACGAACACCGGGGAGCTGTTTTTT. This chain joins TRBV6-2 or TRBV6-3 and TRBJ2-2, with a tentative D call TRBD2 (6 bases). The V and J ends lost 7 bases and 0 bases respectively, with 24 bases between them. This CDR3 has 19 residues. CDR1 is MNHEY and CDR2 is SVGEGT in the germline V gene.

This clonotype was recorded a few times. V and J are TRBV15 and TRBJ2-7; the D gene is possibly TRBD1 (5 bases). This CDR3 has 14 amino acids. Trimming took off 5 bases at V and 4 bases at J, with 15 bases between the two ends. Germline V gives CDR1 LNHNV, CDR2 YYDKDF (reference sequence). The CDR3 protein is CATSVGLPGYEQYF. The CDR3 DNA sequence: TGTGCCACCAGCGTGGGGCTGCCGGGTTACGAGCAGTACTTC. The whole variable domain, filled in from reference TRBV15 and TRBJ2-7, reads DAMVIQNPRYQVTQFGKPVTLSCSQTLNHNVMYWYQQKSSQAPKLLFHYYDKDFNNEADTPDNFQSRRPNTSFCFLDIRSPGLGDTAMYLCATSVGLPGYEQYFGPGTRLTVT.

This clonotype was found many times. This chain joins TRBV4-2 and TRBJ1-1, with a possible D match to TRBD1 (5 bases). Between the trimmed V and J ends, which lost 4 bases and 0 bases, there was a span of 6 bases. Germline-derived CDR1 and CDR2 are LGHNA and YNFKEQ. This CDR3 has 13 residues. CDR3 sequence reads: CASSRGLNTEAFF. In nucleotides, the CDR3 is TGTGCCAGCAGCCGGGGGTTGAACACTGAAGCTTTCTTT.

This clonotype has a handful of counts. The rearrangement links TRBV20-1 to TRBJ2-5, with a possible D match to TRBD2 (6 bases). In germline, CDR1 is DFQATT, CDR2 SNEGSKA (reference sequence). Trimming stripped 4 bases from V and 5 bases from J, with 11 bases between. The CDR3 is 12 residues long. The CDR3 loop reads CSATGSLETQYF. CDR3 nucleotide sequence: TGCAGTGCTACCGGGAGTCTTGAGACCCAGTACTTC.

There are a few counts of this clonotype. V and J are TRBV11-1 and TRBJ1-6, with D perhaps TRBD1 (5 bases). This CDR3 is built from 18 residues. The V gene's germline CDR1 is SGHAT and CDR2 FQDESV (reference sequence). Deletions cut 2 bases from V and 5 bases from J, with 19 bases between. The CDR3 is CASSLPRLGQLNNSPLHF. CDR3 in DNA: TGTGCCAGCAGCTTACCGCGCCTGGGGCAGCTGAATAATTCACCCCTCCACTTT.

This clonotype was detected a few times. The V gene is TRBV5-1, the J gene TRBJ2-1; TRBD1 aligns across 9 bases. This CDR3 has 16 amino acids. Germline trimming cut 6 bases from V and 2 bases from J; bases unmatched to any gene: 9. The germline CDR1 and CDR2 sequences are SGHRS and YFSETQ. The CDR3 sequence: CASMFHRTGAYNEQFF. CDR3 DNA: TGCGCCAGCATGTTTCACAGGACAGGGGCCTACAATGAGCAGTTCTTC. The full variable domain, in which reference TRBV5-1 and TRBJ2-1 provide the parts outside the CDR3, is KAGVTQTPRYLIKTRGQQVTLSCSPISGHRSVSWYQQTPGQGLQFLFEYFSETQRNKGNFPGRFSGRQFSNSRSEMNVSTLELGDSALYLCASMFHRTGAYNEQFFGPGTRLTVL.

This clonotype occurred many times. This chain uses TRBV11-2 with TRBJ1-3; 9 bases are shared with TRBD1. This CDR3 has 15 amino acids. Germline CDR1 and CDR2: SGHAT and FQNNGV. With V trimmed by 5 bases and J by 0 bases, 2 bases remained unmatched. The CDR3 nucleotides read TGTGCCAGCAGCGTACAGGGGGCCTCTGGAAACACCATATATTTT. Amino acids: CASSVQGASGNTIYF.

This clonotype occurred a few times. The V and J genes are TRBV14 and TRBJ2-4; D is uncertain. Germline values: CDR1 SGHDN, CDR2 FVKESK. CDR3 size: 11 residues. V lost 4 bases and J 8 bases, leaving 6 bases between the germline ends. CDR3 amino acids: CASSLSDIQYF. The CDR3 nucleotides are TGTGCCAGCAGCCTATCGGACATTCAGTACTTC.

This clonotype was seen only a few times. V and J are TRBV29-1 and TRBJ1-1; 10 nucleotides agree with TRBD1. The CDR3 extends over 15 amino acids. Germline CDR1 and CDR2: SQVTM and ANQGSEA. V was pared by 0 bases and J by 6 bases, with 7 bases of the junction left unmatched. CDR3 in amino acids: CSVEDLGQGVAEAFF. The CDR3 DNA follows: TGCAGCGTTGAAGATCTAGGACAGGGGGTCGCTGAAGCTTTCTTT.